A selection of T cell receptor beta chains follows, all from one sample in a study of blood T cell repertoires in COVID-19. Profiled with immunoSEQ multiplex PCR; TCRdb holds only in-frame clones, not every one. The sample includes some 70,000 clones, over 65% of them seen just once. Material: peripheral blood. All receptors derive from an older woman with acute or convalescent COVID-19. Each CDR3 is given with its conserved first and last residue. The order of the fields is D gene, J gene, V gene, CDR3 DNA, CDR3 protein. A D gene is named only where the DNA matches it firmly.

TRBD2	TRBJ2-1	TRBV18	TGTGCCAGCTCACGAGAAACTAGCGGGAGTTCGGGCGATGAGCAGTTCTTC	CASSRETSGSSGDEQFF
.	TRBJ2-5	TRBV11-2	TGTGCCAGCAGCCACTGGACAGCCCCCCGGGAGACCCAGTACTTC	CASSHWTAPRETQYF
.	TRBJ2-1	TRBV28	TGTGCCTGGGGGAGGAGGGGTACCGATGAGCAGTTCTTC	CAWGRRGTDEQFF
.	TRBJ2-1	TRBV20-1	TGCAGTGCCGAGTACAATGAGCAGTTCTTC	CSAEYNEQFF
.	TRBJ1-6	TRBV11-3	TGTGCCAGCAGCTACCATACAGGACCAAATTCACCCCTCCACTTT	CASSYHTGPNSPLHF
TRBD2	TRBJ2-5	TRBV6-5	TGTGCCAGCACGCGCGGCGGGAGGGCAGAGACCCAGTACTTC	CASTRGGRAETQYF
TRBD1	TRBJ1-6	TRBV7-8	TGTGCCAGCAGCCTACGACAGGGTTATTCACCCCTCCACTTT	CASSLRQGYSPLHF
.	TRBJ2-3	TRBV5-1	TGCGCCAGCCACCGGGACACTAACACAGATACGCAGTATTTT	CASHRDTNTDTQYF
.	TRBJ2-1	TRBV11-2	TGTGCCAGCAGCTTACCGAGATCAACAGCGGAGACCTACAATGAGCAGTTCTTC	CASSLPRSTAETYNEQFF
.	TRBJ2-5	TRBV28	TGTGCCAGCAGCCTGGACTTCATAGAGACCCAGTACTTC	CASSLDFIETQYF
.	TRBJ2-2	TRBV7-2	TGTGCCAGCAGCTCTGGACTATTAAACACCGGGGAGCTGTTTTTT	CASSSGLLNTGELFF
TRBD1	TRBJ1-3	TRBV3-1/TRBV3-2	TGTGCCAGCAGGGACAACAGGGGAGGTGGAAACACCATATATTTT	CASRDNRGGGNTIYF
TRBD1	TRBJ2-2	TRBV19	TGTGCCAGTAGTATCACCCGACAGGGGAACACCGGGGAGCTGTTTTTT	CASSITRQGNTGELFF
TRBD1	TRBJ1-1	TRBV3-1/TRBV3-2	TGTGCCAGCAGCTTTCTGGAGGGGGCCCGAGGAGCTTTCTTT	CASSFLEGARGAFF
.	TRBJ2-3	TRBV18	TGTGCCAGCTCGCGCGAGCCATCGGGGTCTAGCACAGATACGCAGTATTTT	CASSREPSGSSTDTQYF